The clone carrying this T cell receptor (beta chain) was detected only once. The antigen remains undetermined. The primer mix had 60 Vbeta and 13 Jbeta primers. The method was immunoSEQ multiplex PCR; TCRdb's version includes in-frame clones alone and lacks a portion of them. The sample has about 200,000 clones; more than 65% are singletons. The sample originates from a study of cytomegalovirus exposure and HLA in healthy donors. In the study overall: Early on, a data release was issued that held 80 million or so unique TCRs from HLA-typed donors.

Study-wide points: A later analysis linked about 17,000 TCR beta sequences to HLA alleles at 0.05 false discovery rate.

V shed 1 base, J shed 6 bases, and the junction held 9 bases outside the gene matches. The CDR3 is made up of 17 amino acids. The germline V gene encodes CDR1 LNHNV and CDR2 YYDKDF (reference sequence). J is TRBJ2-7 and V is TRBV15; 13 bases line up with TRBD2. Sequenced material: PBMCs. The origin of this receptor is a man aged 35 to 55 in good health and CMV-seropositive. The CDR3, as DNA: TGTGCCACCAGCAGAGCGGTCGGACTAGCGGGAGTGGGCGAGCAGTACTTC. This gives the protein CATSRAVGLAGVGEQYF.